Following are 14 T cell receptor beta chains from one sample sequenced in a study of early stage breast cancer tumors. Generated by immunoSEQ multiplex PCR, the TCRdb table keeps only in-frame clones and is missing some. In the table there are approximately 39,000 clones, 70% to 80% of which are singletons. The sequencing sample was made of blood. The receptors shown here come from a person in their sixties with breast cancer.

Only a few counts were recorded for this clone. For the CDR3, the DNA is TGCGCCAGCAGCTTGGGATCAAGTAGGACCTTCCCCCTTAACTATGGCTACACCTTC. It translates to CASSLGSSRTFPLNYGYTF. This chain uses TRBV5-1 with TRBJ1-2; D call uncertain. The ends were cut back, 0 bases at V and 1 base at J, with 22 bases in the middle. The CDR3 is made up of 19 amino acids. Germline V CDR1 and CDR2: SGHRS, YFSETQ.

The chain uses TRBV2 and TRBJ1-3; D is possibly TRBD1 (5 bases). The V and J ends lost 6 bases and 0 bases respectively, with 12 bases between them. The CDR3 runs to 15 residues. The germline CDR1 and CDR2 sequences are SNHLY and FYNNEI. The CDR3 nucleotides are TGTGCCAGCAGCCCTCAGGGACTCTCTGGAAACACCATATATTTT. It codes for CASSPQGLSGNTIYF.

This clone came up a few times. The chain combines TRBV6-6 with TRBJ2-1; D gene unclear. The CDR3 runs to 15 residues. Trimming took off 2 bases at V and 2 bases at J, with 10 bases between the two ends. Germline values: CDR1 MNHNY, CDR2 SVGAGI (reference sequence). The CDR3 region has the DNA TGTGCCAGCAGTTACAGGATGGGCGCCTACAATGAGCAGTTCTTC. Amino acid sequence: CASSYRMGAYNEQFF.

V and J are TRBV9 and TRBJ2-7; no firm D call. This CDR3 is built from 9 residues. The germline CDR1 and CDR2 sequences are SGDLS and YYNGEE. V was cut by 5 bases and J by 4 bases, with 1 base left in between. The CDR3 DNA follows: TGTGCCAGCAGTTACGAGCAGTACTTC. This gives the protein CASSYEQYF.

The V gene is TRBV29-1, the J gene TRBJ2-1; the D call may be TRBD1 or TRBD2 (5 bases each). Germline values: CDR1 SQVTM, CDR2 ANQGSEA. The CDR3 loop spans 13 amino acids. The germline V and J ends were trimmed by 3 bases and 4 bases, with 10 bases remaining between them. CDR3: CSVEGRRYNEQFF. DNA for the CDR3: TGCAGCGTTGAGGGACGCAGATACAATGAGCAGTTCTTC.

This clone was observed a single time. This chain joins TRBV4-1 and TRBJ2-3, with D unresolved. The germline V gene has CDR1 MGHRA and CDR2 YSYEKL. V shed 1 base and J shed 0 bases, with 5 bases lying between them. The CDR3 extends over 14 amino acids. The CDR3 sequence: CASSQVTSTDTQYF. CDR3 nucleotide sequence: TGCGCCAGCAGCCAAGTGACAAGCACAGATACGCAGTATTTT.

The chain recombines TRBV25-1 with TRBJ2-1; D might be TRBD2 (5 bases). The CDR3 runs to 15 residues. The germline V gene encodes CDR1 MGHDK and CDR2 SYGVNS. V shed 4 bases and J shed 8 bases, with 18 bases lying between them. CDR3 DNA: TGTGCCAGCAGTGCCACTAGAGGGCGAACGGATGAGCAGTTCTTC. As protein: CASSATRGRTDEQFF.

The V gene is TRBV6-1, the J gene TRBJ1-1, with a tentative D call TRBD1 (5 bases). This CDR3 spans 14 amino acids. Trimming took off 2 bases at V and 4 bases at J, with 11 bases between the two ends. CDR1 is MNHNS, CDR2 SASEGT, per germline. The CDR3 sequence: CASSEWGSGTEAFF. CDR3 sequence (DNA): TGTGCCAGCAGTGAATGGGGCTCTGGCACTGAAGCTTTCTTT.

V and J are TRBV30 and TRBJ1-6; no firm D call. Trimming took off 2 bases at V and 9 bases at J, with 5 bases between the two ends. This CDR3 comprises 11 residues. Germline V gene data show CDR1 as GTSNPN and CDR2 as SVGIG (reference sequence). The CDR3 nucleotides read TGTGCCTGGAGTCTCGGTTCACCCCTCCACTTT. Amino acid sequence: CAWSLGSPLHF.

The chain links TRBV15 to TRBJ1-2; a possible D gene is TRBD1 (5 bases). Germline V gives CDR1 LNHNV, CDR2 YYDKDF (reference sequence). The CDR3 length is 12 residues. V gave up 5 bases and J gave up 5 bases, with 9 bases separating them. The CDR3 here is CATSPPGYGYTF. Here the CDR3 DNA reads TGTGCCACCAGCCCACCAGGGTATGGCTACACCTTC.

V is TRBV6-1 and J is TRBJ2-5, with D hard to call. Germline V gene data show CDR1 as MNHNS and CDR2 as SASEGT. Trimming stripped 3 bases from V and 7 bases from J, with 12 bases between. The CDR3 has 13 amino acids. The CDR3 nucleotides read TGTGCCAGCAGTGATCAAGATTTTGGGACCCAGTACTTC. Translated, it gives CASSDQDFGTQYF.

This sequence joins TRBV6-1 and TRBJ1-1, with unresolved D. The CDR3 is made up of 13 amino acids. Germline values: CDR1 MNHNS, CDR2 SASEGT. The germline V and J ends were trimmed by 2 bases and 1 base, with 5 bases remaining between them. CDR3 loop: CASSEKENTEAFF. The CDR3, as DNA: TGTGCCAGCAGTGAAAAGGAGAACACTGAAGCTTTCTTT.

The chain links TRBV28 to TRBJ2-7, with D tentatively TRBD1 (7 bases). Germline CDR1 is MDHEN and CDR2 is SYDVKM. There are 13 residues in the CDR3. The V gene lost 2 bases and the J gene lost 6 bases, with 11 bases spanning the gap. CDR3 in amino acids: CASSLGGGSEQYF. DNA of the CDR3: TGTGCCAGCAGTTTAGGAGGGGGCAGCGAGCAGTACTTC.

The genes are TRBV19 and TRBJ2-7; 13 bases agree with TRBD2. The CDR3 length is 18 residues. In germline, CDR1 is LNHDA, CDR2 SQIVND (reference sequence). The V segment lost 4 bases and the J segment 6 bases; nucleotides outside the gene matches: 15. The DNA for the CDR3 is TGTGCCAGTAGTAATAGGGCCCAAGGGACTAGCGGGGCGTTCGAGCAGTACTTC. The encoded protein is CASSNRAQGTSGAFEQYF. The full variable domain, completed using reference TRBV19 and TRBJ2-7, is DGGITQSPKYLFRKEGQNVTLSCEQNLNHDAMYWYRQDPGQGLRLIYYSQIVNDFQKGDIAEGYSVSREKKESFPLTVTSAQKNPTAFYLCASSNRAQGTSGAFEQYFGPGTRLTVT.